The clone carrying this T cell receptor beta chain was observed many times. Its antigen is not identified. The sample's time point: newly diagnosed GD, antithyroid drugs for less than 3 months. Generation of the TCR library employed RNA extracted from PBMCs. This sample was included in a study of regulatory T cells in long-lasting Graves disease. The CDR3 runs 11 residues. Trimming removed 3 bases at V and 8 bases at J, with 10 bases between. The germline V gene encodes CDR1 DFQATT and CDR2 SNEGSKA (reference sequence). Study-level results: Favoring TRBV28, TRBJ1-2 and TRBJ2-5 was a feature seen in persistent disease. No thyroid tissue was studied; the work used peripheral blood only.

Arm-PCR of CDR3 regions and iRepertoire HTBI primers were the basis on which TCR beta libraries were built. TCRdb reprocessed the multiplex PCR reads with MiXCR, giving one entry per CDR3 protein. The repertoire holds over 200,000 distinct CDR3 sequences, with about 17% as singletons. The data were also submitted as part of a second study, on T cells in Graves' hyperthyroidism and ophthalmopathy.

The J gene is TRBJ1-2, the V gene TRBV20-1, with unresolved D. This specimen was peripheral blood mononuclear cells (PBMCs), taken at new diagnosis, from a patient treated with antithyroid drugs. The clonotype originates from a woman in her 30s with Graves disease. The CDR3 loop reads CSASSVGGYTF. DNA for the CDR3: TGCAGTGCTAGCTCGGTGGGCGGCTACACCTTC.